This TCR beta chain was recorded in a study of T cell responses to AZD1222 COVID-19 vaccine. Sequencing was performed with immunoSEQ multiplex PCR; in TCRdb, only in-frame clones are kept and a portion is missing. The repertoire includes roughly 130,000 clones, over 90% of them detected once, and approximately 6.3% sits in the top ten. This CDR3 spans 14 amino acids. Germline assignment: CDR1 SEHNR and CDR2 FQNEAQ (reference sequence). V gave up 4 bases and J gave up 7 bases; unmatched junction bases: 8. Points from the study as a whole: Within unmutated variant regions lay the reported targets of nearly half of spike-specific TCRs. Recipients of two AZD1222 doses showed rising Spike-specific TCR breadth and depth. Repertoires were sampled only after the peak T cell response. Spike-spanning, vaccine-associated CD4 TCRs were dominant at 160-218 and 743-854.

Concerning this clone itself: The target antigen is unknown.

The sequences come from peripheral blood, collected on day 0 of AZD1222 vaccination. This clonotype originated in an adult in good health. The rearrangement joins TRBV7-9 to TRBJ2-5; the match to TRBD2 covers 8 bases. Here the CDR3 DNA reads TGTGCCAGCAGCTATGCCGGACTAGCACCGACCCAGTACTTC. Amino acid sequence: CASSYAGLAPTQYF.